Here is one TCR beta chain with its context. What it recognizes is unknown. 5'RACE primed from the constant segment yielded TCR alpha and TCR beta cDNA libraries bearing sample barcodes and UMIs. In TCRdb, the 5' RACE reads were re-called with MiXCR into one record per CDR3 protein. The sample has about 340,000 distinct CDR3 sequences, roughly 15% seen once. The data belong to a study of T-cell memory formation after mild COVID-19. Study-level findings and limits: Second-wave clones peaking on day 37 lacked confirmed SARS-CoV-2 specificity. CD4+ clones that contracted lay mainly in CM and EM; CD8+ ones lay in EMRA.

CDR1 and CDR2 (germline): MNHEY, SVGAGI. The CDR3 contains 17 residues. Trimming cost V 0 bases and J 12 bases, with 26 bases left between them. Sequenced material: PBMCs or a T cell subset sorted from them (not recorded which). The chain links TRBV6-5 to TRBJ2-5; D might be TRBD1 (6 bases). The clonotype comes from a man aged 18 to 35 who had mild COVID-19 (a few samples of this study predate the infection). Cell type and time point are not known. The CDR3 loop reads CASSYSLSSDSNSKKYF. The CDR3 bases are TGTGCCAGCAGTTACTCGTTGTCGTCGGACAGTAATTCAAAGAAGTACTTC.